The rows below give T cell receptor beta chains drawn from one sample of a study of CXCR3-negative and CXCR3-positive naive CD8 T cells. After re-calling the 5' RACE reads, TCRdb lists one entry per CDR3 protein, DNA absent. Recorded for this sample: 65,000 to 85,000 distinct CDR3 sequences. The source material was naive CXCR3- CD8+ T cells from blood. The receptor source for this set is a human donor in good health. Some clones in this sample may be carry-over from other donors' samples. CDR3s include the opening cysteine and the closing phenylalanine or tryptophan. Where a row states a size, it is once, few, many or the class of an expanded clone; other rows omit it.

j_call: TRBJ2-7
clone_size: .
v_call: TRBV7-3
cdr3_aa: CASSPTGSPELYEQYF

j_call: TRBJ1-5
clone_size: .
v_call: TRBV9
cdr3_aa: CASSESSKKRTAEERQPQHF

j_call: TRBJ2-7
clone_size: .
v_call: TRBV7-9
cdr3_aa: CASSAAGGLPSYEQYF

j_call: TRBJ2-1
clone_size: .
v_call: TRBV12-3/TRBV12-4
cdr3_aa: CASSLGVYYSF

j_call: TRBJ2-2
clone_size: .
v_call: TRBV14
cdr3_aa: CASSQVLAGLHTNTGELFF

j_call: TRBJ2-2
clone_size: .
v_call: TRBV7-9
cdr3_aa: CASKTGQGTGELFF

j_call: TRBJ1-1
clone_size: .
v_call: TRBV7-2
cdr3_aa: CASSPPMNTEAFF

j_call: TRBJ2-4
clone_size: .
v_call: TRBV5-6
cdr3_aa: CASSHVQRKGKNIQYF

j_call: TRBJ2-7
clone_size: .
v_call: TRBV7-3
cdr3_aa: CASSLGPAGAYEQYF

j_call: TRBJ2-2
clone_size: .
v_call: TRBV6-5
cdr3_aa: CASSYSDGELFF

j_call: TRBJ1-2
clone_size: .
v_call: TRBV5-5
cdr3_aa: CASSLGVSFYTF

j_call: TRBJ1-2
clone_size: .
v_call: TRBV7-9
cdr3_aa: CASSLGPGGMGYGYTF

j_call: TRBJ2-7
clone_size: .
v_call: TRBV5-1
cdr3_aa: CASSSGTGSYEQYF

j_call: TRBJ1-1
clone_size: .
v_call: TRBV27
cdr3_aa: CASSLSVTSQSAFF

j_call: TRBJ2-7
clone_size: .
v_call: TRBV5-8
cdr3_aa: CASSPAGLADYEQYF

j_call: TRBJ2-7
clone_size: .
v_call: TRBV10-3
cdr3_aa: CAISESVGTGYYF

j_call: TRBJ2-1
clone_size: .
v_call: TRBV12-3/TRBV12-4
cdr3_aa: CASSDSSSSYNEQFF

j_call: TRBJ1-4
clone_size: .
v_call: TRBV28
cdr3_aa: CASSPPDRGGEKLFF

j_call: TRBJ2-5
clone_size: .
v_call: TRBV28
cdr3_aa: CASSFRGAGETQYF

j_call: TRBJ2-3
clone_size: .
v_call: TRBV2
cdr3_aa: CASSEAGTGGTDTQYF

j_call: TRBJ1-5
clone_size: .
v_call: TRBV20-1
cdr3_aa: CSARGIGNQPQHF

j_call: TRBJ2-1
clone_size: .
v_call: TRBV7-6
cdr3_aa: CASSLVSGESYNEQFF

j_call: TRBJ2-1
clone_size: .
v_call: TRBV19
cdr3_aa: CASKVHAGTYNEQFF

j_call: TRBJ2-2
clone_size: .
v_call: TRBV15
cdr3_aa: CATSTSRNTGELFF

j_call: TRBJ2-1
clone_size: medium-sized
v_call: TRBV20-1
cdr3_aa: CSARGDGGSTYNEQFF

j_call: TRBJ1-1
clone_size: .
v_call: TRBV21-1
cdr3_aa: CASSARRGLTTEAFF

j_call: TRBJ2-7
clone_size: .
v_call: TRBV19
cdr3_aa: CASSSRDYTSGLYEQYF

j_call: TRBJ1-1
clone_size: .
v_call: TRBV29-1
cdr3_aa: CSVEPIQGPNTEAFF

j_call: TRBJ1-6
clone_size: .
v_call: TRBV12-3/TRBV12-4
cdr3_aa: CASSFLLGDSPLHF

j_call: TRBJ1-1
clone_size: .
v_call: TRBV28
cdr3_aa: CASSFTSTANTEAFF

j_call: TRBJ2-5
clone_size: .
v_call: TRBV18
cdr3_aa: CASSPTKETQYF

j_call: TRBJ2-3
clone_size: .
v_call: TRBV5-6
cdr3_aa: CASSPGFNTDTQYF

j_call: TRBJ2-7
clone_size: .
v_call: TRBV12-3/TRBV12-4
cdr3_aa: CASSLAWRPFRTYEQYF

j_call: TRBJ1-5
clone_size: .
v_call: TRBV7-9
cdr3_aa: CASTSGGDQPQHF

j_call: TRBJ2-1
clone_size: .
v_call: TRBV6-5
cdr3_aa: CASSYLGVSGPHNEQFF

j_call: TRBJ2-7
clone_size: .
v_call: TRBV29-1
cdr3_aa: CSALGTGATGDYEQYF

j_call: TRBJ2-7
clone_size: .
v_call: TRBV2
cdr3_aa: CASSEALGRGQYF

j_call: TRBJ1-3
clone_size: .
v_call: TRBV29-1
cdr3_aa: CSAYTGSSGNTIYF

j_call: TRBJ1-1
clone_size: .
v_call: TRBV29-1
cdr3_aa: CSVETGGNTEAFF

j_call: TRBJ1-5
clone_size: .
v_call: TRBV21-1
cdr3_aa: CATGGGNQPQHF

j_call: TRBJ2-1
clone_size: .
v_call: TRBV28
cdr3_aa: CASSLSSNEQFF

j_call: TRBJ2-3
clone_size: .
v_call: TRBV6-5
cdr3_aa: CASSKSHTQYF

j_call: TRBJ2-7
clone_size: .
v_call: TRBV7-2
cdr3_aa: CASSSLDSPYEQYF

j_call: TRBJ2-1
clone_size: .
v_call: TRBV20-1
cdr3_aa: CSANPLSSYNEQFF

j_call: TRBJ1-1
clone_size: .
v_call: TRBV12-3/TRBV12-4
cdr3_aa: CASRGTANTEAFF

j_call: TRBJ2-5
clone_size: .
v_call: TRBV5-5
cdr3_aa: CASSTSGNNQETQYF

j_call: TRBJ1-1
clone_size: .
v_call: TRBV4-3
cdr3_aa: CASSLETEAFF

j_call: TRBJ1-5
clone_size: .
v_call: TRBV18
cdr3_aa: CASSPRTGQDQPQHF

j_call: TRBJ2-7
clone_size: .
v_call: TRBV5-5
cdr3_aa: CASSWVGSSYEQYF

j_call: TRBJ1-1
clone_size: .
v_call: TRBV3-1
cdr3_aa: CASSQGSGTRTQAFF

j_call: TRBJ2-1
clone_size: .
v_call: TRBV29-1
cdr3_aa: CSVGLVSYNEQFF

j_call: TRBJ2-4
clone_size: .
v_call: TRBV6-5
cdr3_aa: CASSPRELPKNIQYF